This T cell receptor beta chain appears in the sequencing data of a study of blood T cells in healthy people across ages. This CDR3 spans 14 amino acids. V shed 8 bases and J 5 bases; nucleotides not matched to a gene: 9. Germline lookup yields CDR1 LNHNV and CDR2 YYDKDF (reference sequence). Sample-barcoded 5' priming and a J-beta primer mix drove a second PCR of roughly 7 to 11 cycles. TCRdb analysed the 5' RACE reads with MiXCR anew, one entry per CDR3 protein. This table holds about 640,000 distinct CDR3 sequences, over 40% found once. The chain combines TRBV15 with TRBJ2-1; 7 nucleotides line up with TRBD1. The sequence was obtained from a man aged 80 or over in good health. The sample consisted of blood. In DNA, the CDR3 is TGTGCCACCCTCCGGGACAGCAGTCACAATGAGCAGTTCTTC. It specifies CATLRDSSHNEQFF. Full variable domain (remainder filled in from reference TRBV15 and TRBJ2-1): DAMVIQNPRYQVTQFGKPVTLSCSQTLNHNVMYWYQQKSSQAPKLLFHYYDKDFNNEADTPDNFQSRRPNTSFCFLDIRSPGLGDTAMYLCATLRDSSHNEQFFGPGTRLTVL.